This TCR beta chain emerged from a study of early T cells in non-severe SARS-CoV-2 infection. Study background: Sequenced bulk RNA came from whole blood that was unsorted, and chains were unpaired. Study results and limitations: VDJdb-based annotation leaned toward anti-spike CD8 responses and missed private and CD4 specificities.

This clonotype has just a few counts. The antigen is not known. In the library, individual cDNA molecules carried attached unique molecular identifiers. TCRdb analysed the 5' RACE reads with MiXCR anew, one entry per CDR3 protein. The sample has about 72,000 distinct CDR3 sequences; about a tenth are singletons. Germline CDR1 reads SGHRS; CDR2 reads YFSETQ. With 4 bases clipped from V and 0 bases from J, the junction kept 6 bases outside the gene matches. The CDR3 has 16 residues. This TCR was recovered from an adult who was a healthcare worker with PCR-confirmed SARS-CoV-2 infection or an uninfected control (not recorded which). The chain recombines TRBV5-1 with TRBJ2-7; 11 nucleotides agree with TRBD2. Sequencing was performed on whole blood, taken at baseline. The CDR3 protein is CASSGPGTSGSYEQYF. CDR3 sequence (DNA): TGCGCCAGCAGCGGTCCCGGGACTAGCGGCTCCTACGAGCAGTACTTC.